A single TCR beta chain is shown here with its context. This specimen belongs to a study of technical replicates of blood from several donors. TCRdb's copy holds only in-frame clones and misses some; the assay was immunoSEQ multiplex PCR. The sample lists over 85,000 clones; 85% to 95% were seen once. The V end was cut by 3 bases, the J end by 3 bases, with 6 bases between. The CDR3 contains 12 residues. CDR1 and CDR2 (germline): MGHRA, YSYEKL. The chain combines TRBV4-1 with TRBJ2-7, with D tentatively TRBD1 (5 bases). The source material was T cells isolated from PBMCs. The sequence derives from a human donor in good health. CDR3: CASSHRDYEQYF. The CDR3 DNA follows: TGCGCCAGCAGCCACAGGGACTACGAGCAGTACTTC.